This T cell receptor (beta chain) was retrieved from a study of blood T cell repertoires in COVID-19. Study background: COVID-19 samples from acute and convalescent phases originated in the United States, Italy and Spain.

CDR1 and CDR2 from the germline V gene are SEHNR and FQNEAQ (reference sequence). Trimming cost V 4 bases and J 6 bases, with 15 bases left between them. The CDR3 runs to 14 residues. The protocol was immunoSEQ multiplex PCR, while the TCRdb copy is restricted to in-frame clones and leaves out a portion. The sample shows 260,000 or so clones, roughly 88% of them seen only once. The chain links TRBV7-9 to TRBJ1-2, with D possibly matching TRBD1 (6 bases). The sample was peripheral blood. The receptor was derived from a human donor in a cohort sampled during active COVID-19. The CDR3 sequence is CASSSQGTIDGYTF. The CDR3 DNA sequence: TGTGCCAGCAGCTCACAGGGAACTATTGATGGCTACACCTTC.